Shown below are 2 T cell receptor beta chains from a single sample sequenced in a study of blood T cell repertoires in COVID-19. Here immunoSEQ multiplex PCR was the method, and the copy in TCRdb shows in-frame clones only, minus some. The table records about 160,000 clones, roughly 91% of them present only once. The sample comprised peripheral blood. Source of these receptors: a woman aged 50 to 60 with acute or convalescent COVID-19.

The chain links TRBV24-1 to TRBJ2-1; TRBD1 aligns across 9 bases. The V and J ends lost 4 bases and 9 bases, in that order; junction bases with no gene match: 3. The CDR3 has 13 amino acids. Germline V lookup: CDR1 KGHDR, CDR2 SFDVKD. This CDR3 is CATSETGGSEQFF. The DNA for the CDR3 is TGTGCCACCAGTGAGACAGGGGGTAGTGAGCAGTTCTTC.

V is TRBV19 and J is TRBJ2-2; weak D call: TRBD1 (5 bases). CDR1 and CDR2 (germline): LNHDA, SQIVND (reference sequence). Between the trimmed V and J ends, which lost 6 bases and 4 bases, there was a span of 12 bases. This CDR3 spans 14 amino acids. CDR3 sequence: CASRFQTVTGELFF. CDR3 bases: TGTGCCAGTAGGTTCCAGACAGTCACCGGGGAGCTGTTTTTT.